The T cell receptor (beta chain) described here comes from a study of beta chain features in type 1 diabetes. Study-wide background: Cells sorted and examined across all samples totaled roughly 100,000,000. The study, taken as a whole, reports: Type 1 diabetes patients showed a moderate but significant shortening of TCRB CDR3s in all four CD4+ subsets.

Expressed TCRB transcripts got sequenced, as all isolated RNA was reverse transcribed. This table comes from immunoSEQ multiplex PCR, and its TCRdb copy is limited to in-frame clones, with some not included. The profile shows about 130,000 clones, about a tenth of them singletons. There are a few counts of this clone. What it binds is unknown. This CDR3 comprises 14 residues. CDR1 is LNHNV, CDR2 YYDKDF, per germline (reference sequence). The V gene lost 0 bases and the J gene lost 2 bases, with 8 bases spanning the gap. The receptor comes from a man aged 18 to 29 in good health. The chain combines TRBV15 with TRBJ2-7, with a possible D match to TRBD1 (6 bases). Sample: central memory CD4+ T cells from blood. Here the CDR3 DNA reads TGTGCCACCAGCAGAGATCAGGGGACCTACGAGCAGTACTTC. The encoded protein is CATSRDQGTYEQYF.